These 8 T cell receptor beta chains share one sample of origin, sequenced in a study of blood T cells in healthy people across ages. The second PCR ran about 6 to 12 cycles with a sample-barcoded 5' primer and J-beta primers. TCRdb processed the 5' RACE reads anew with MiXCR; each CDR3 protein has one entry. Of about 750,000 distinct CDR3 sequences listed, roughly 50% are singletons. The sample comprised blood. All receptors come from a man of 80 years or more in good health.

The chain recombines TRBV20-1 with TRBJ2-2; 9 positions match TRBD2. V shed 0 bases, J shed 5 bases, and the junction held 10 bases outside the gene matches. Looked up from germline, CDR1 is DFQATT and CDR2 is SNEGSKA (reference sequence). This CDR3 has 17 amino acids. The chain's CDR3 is CSARDNRGLAQTGELFF. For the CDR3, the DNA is TGCAGTGCTAGAGATAATAGAGGACTAGCGCAAACCGGGGAGCTGTTTTTT.

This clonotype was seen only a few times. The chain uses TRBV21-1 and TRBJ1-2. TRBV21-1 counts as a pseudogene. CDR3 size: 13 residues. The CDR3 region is CASSKDIRYGYTF. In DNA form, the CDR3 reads TGTGCCAGCAGCAAAGATATTCGCTATGGCTACACCTTC.

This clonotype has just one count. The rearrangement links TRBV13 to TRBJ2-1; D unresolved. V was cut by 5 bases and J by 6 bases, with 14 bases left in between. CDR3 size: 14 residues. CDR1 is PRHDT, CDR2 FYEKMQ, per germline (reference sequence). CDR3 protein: CASSNPAKPNEQFF. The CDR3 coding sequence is TGTGCCAGCAGCAACCCAGCTAAACCCAATGAGCAGTTCTTC.

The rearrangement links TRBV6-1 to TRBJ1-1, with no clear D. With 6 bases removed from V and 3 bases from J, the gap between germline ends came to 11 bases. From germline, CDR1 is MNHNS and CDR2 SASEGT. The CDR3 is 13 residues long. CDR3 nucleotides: TGTGCCAGCAGGGCTGACACGTACACTGAAGCTTTCTTT. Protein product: CASRADTYTEAFF.

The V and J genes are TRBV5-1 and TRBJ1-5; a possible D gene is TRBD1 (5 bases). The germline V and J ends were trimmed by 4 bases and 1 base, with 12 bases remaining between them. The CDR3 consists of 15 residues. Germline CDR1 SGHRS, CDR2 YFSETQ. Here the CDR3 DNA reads TGCGCCAGCAGCACCGACAGTTTAAGCAATCAGCCCCAGCATTTT. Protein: CASSTDSLSNQPQHF. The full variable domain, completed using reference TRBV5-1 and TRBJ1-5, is KAGVTQTPRYLIKTRGQQVTLSCSPISGHRSVSWYQQTPGQGLQFLFEYFSETQRNKGNFPGRFSGRQFSNSRSEMNVSTLELGDSALYLCASSTDSLSNQPQHFGDGTRLSIL.

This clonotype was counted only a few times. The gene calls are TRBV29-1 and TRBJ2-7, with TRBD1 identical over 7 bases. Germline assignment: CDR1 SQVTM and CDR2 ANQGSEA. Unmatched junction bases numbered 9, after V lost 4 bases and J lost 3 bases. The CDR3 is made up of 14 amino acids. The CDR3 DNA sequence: TGCAGCGTTGGCTCTCGGGACAGTATCTACGAGCAGTACTTC. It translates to CSVGSRDSIYEQYF.

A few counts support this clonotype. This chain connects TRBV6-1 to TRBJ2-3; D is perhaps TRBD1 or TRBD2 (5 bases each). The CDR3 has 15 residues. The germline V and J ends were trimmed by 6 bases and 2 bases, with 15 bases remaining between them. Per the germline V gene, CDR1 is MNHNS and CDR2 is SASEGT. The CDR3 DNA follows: TGTGCCAGCAGCCTCCCGAGGGGATTCACAGATACGCAGTATTTT. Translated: CASSLPRGFTDTQYF.

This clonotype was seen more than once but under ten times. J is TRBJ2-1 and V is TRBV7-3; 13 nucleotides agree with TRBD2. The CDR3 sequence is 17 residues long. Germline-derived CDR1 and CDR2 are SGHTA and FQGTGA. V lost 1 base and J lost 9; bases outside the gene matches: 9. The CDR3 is CASSLRGTSGILAEQFF. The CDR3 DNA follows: TGTGCCAGCAGCTTAAGGGGGACTAGCGGGATTTTAGCTGAGCAGTTCTTC.